These 29 T cell receptor beta chains were all obtained from the same sample, sequenced in a study of shared clonotypes between healthy human individuals. Positively selected for CCR7, the CD45RO-negative cells used as naive CD8 cells excluded terminally differentiated effector memory CD45RA+ cells. Using immunoSEQ multiplex PCR, the repertoire was profiled, and TCRdb retains in-frame clones only, with some absent. The sample carries over 2 million clones, roughly 94% recorded once. The source material was naive CD8+ T cells sorted from blood. The receptors stem from a man between 18 and 29 years old in good health.

V usage is TRBV27 and J usage is TRBJ1-4; unclear D gene. V gave up 6 bases and J gave up 8 bases, with 16 bases separating them. Germline V CDR1 and CDR2: MNHEY, SMNVEV (reference sequence). This CDR3 is 14 amino acids long. The CDR3 DNA reads as TGTGCCAGCAGCCCTGATCGGGTAGCGGAAAAACTGTTTTTT. Its protein is CASSPDRVAEKLFF.

On this clone: Different DNA sequences within this sample yield the same CDR3. This sequence joins TRBV6-5 and TRBJ2-7; D is ambiguous. Trimming removed 0 bases at V and 2 bases at J, with 8 bases between. Germline loops: CDR1 MNHEY, CDR2 SVGAGI. The CDR3 contains 14 residues. CDR3 DNA sequence: TGTGCCAGCAGTTACTCGGAGTCTCCCTACGAGCAGTACTTC. Translating it yields CASSYSESPYEQYF.

This chain joins TRBV19 and TRBJ1-1; 7 bases are shared with TRBD1. The V gene end was trimmed by 5 bases and the J gene end by 3 bases; junction bases not matched to a gene: 3. The length of the CDR3 is 13 residues. Germline V gene sequence: CDR1 LNHDA, CDR2 SQIVND (reference sequence). The DNA of the CDR3 is TGTGCCAGTAGTTCACAGGGGCACACTGAAGCTTTCTTT. Protein: CASSSQGHTEAFF.

This clone was found once. The V gene is TRBV4-1, the J gene TRBJ2-3; D uncertain. The ends were cut back, 1 base at V and 3 bases at J, with 14 bases in the middle. The CDR3 length is 16 residues. CDR1 and CDR2 from the germline V gene are MGHRA and YSYEKL. CDR3 in amino acids: CASSQVRLEETDTQYF. As DNA, the CDR3 is TGCGCCAGCAGCCAAGTACGTCTAGAGGAGACAGATACGCAGTATTTT.

This chain links TRBV11-2 with TRBJ2-7; D may be TRBD1 (6 bases). V lost 2 bases to trimming and J lost 3 bases, with 11 bases between them. Germline V gives CDR1 SGHAT, CDR2 FQNNGV. The CDR3 length is 14 residues. CDR3 DNA sequence: TGTGCCAGCAGCTTAAGACAGGCTAGCTACGAGCAGTACTTC. Its translation is CASSLRQASYEQYF.

With regard to this clone: This CDR3 is also generated by other DNA sequences in the sample. CDR3 coding DNA: TGTGCCAGCAGCTTAGTAGGATCCGAGCAGTACTTC. Its translation: CASSLVGSEQYF. The rearrangement joins TRBV7-2 to TRBJ2-7; D is ambiguous. Germline values: CDR1 SGHTA, CDR2 FQGNSA. Trimming stripped 1 base from V and 6 bases from J, with 7 bases between. There are 12 residues in the CDR3. Supplemented by reference TRBV7-2 and TRBJ2-7, the full variable domain reads GAGVSQSPSNKVTEKGKDVELRCDPISGHTALYWYRQSLGQGLEFLIYFQGNSAPDKSGLPSDRFSAERTGGSVSTLTIQRTQQEDSAVYLCASSLVGSEQYFGPGTRLTVT.

The chain combines TRBV9 with TRBJ1-4, with D maybe TRBD1 (6 bases). The CDR3 totals 17 residues. Trimming stripped 0 bases from V and 0 bases from J, with 12 bases between. The germline gives CDR1 SGDLS, CDR2 YYNGEE. The CDR3 reads CASSVGGTTATNEKLFF. DNA of the CDR3: TGTGCCAGCAGCGTAGGGGGGACAACCGCAACTAATGAAAAACTGTTTTTT. Drawing the rest from reference TRBV9 and TRBJ1-4, the complete variable domain is DSGVTQTPKHLITATGQRVTLRCSPRSGDLSVYWYQQSLDQGLQFLIQYYNGEERAKGNILERFSAQQFPDLHSELNLSSLELGDSALYFCASSVGGTTATNEKLFFGSGTQLSVL.

V and J are TRBV28 and TRBJ1-6, with a tentative D call TRBD1 (5 bases). With 2 bases removed from V and 3 bases from J, the gap between germline ends came to 11 bases. The CDR3 runs 16 residues. The germline V gene encodes CDR1 MDHEN and CDR2 SYDVKM. The CDR3, as DNA: TGTGCCAGCAGTTTACCTAAGCAGGGCTATAATTCACCCCTCCACTTT. It specifies CASSLPKQGYNSPLHF.

The chain carries TRBV28 and TRBJ1-4; D is uncertain. This CDR3 contains 14 residues. From germline, CDR1 is MDHEN and CDR2 SYDVKM. V dropped 3 bases and J dropped 11 bases, with 16 bases sitting between them. The CDR3 region has the DNA TGTGCCAGCAGTTTGAGAGGCCGGGAAAGGAAACTGTTTTTT. Its protein is CASSLRGRERKLFF.

V usage is TRBV27 and J usage is TRBJ1-3, with 7 bases fitting TRBD1. Germline V gene data show CDR1 as MNHEY and CDR2 as SMNVEV (reference sequence). The J segment lost 0 bases and the V segment lost 5 bases, leaving 1 base of the junction unmatched. The CDR3 has 14 amino acids. CDR3 bases: TGTGCCAGCAGTACAGGGGTCTCTGGAAACACCATATATTTT. Translating gives CASSTGVSGNTIYF.

This chain uses TRBV27 with TRBJ1-4, with no clear D. This CDR3 is 16 amino acids long. Germline CDR1 and CDR2: MNHEY and SMNVEV (reference sequence). Trimming shortened V by 6 bases and J by 0 bases, and 14 bases separated the two germline ends. CDR3 amino acids: CASSPLRAPTNEKLFF. The CDR3 DNA reads as TGTGCCAGCAGCCCTCTAAGGGCCCCAACTAATGAAAAACTGTTTTTT.

The V call is TRBV29-1, the J call TRBJ1-2; TRBD1 matches 9 bases. The CDR3 is 13 amino acids. Trimming took 6 bases from V and 6 from J; bases not matched to a gene: 8. From germline, CDR1 is SQVTM and CDR2 ANQGSEA. Written as DNA, the CDR3 is TGCAGCGTCCGCCTACAGGGGGCGGATGGCTACACCTTC. Translating gives CSVRLQGADGYTF.

The chain recombines TRBV6-5 with TRBJ1-2; D is ambiguous. In germline, CDR1 is MNHEY, CDR2 SVGAGI. The length of the CDR3 is 15 residues. Trimming shortened V by 2 bases and J by 4 bases, and 14 bases separated the two germline ends. Here the CDR3 DNA reads TGTGCCAGCAGTTACGGGGATTCACTTGGCTATGGCTACACCTTC. Residues: CASSYGDSLGYGYTF.

This clone is a singleton in its sample. V is TRBV4-1 and J is TRBJ1-2, with a possible D match to TRBD1 (6 bases). The CDR3 has 15 residues. The germline V gene encodes CDR1 MGHRA and CDR2 YSYEKL. Trimming left V 1 base short and J 2 bases short, with 11 bases between. The CDR3 is CASSQGAGQNYGYTF. The CDR3 bases are TGCGCCAGCAGCCAAGGGGCGGGACAAAACTATGGCTACACCTTC.

Concerning this clone itself: This same CDR3 is encoded by further DNA sequences in the sample. CDR3 loop: CASSLLAGPYEQYF. The CDR3 DNA reads as TGTGCCAGCAGCTTACTAGCGGGACCCTACGAGCAGTACTTC. This chain uses TRBV7-2 with TRBJ2-7, with 9 bases identical to TRBD2. The CDR3 is made up of 14 amino acids. The ends lost 2 bases at V and 2 bases at J; junction bases unmatched: 1. Germline-derived CDR1 and CDR2 are SGHTA and FQGNSA.

This clone was found once. The chain has TRBV6-6 and TRBJ1-2; TRBD1 matches at 8 bases. V dropped 2 bases and J dropped 4; count of bases not matched to a gene: 9. CDR1 and CDR2 (germline): MNHNY, SVGAGI (reference sequence). CDR3 size: 16 residues. The CDR3 protein is CASSYTSGGAGYGYTF. DNA for the CDR3: TGTGCCAGCAGTTACACTTCAGGGGGCGCTGGCTATGGCTACACCTTC.

This clone was detected once. This rearrangement joins TRBV4-2 to TRBJ2-5; 11 nucleotides agree with TRBD2. This CDR3 is built from 17 residues. After removal of 0 bases from V and 2 bases from J, the junction contained 5 bases not matched to a gene. Germline lookup yields CDR1 LGHNA and CDR2 YNFKEQ. Written as DNA, the CDR3 is TGTGCCAGCAGCCAAGATGGGACTAGCGGATTACAAGAGACCCAGTACTTC. Its translation: CASSQDGTSGLQETQYF.

In this sample, this clone turned up a few times. The V and J genes are TRBV25-1 and TRBJ2-1; TRBD2 agrees at 7 bases. In germline, CDR1 is MGHDK, CDR2 SYGVNS. The CDR3 covers 14 residues. V lost 7 bases and J lost 8; bases outside the gene matches: 11. The CDR3 loop is CASTKAGVSYEQFF. CDR3 nucleotides: TGTGCCAGCACTAAGGCGGGAGTTTCGTATGAGCAGTTCTTC.

The V gene is TRBV25-1, the J gene TRBJ2-7, with D perhaps matching TRBD1 (6 bases). The germline V gene has CDR1 MGHDK and CDR2 SYGVNS. The CDR3 totals 14 residues. Trimming left V 4 bases short and J 5 bases short, with 15 bases between. The CDR3 bases are TGTGCCAGCAGTGTTAACAGGGTAATCAACGAGCAGTACTTC. Protein sequence: CASSVNRVINEQYF.

This chain links TRBV28 with TRBJ1-5; maybe TRBD1 (5 bases). V was clipped by 7 bases and J by 5 bases, with 15 bases between them. Germline loops: CDR1 MDHEN, CDR2 SYDVKM. The CDR3 totals 14 residues. Written as DNA, the CDR3 is TGTGCCAGCACGAGGACAATTTGGGATCAGCCCCAGCATTTT. It encodes CASTRTIWDQPQHF.

This clone has just one count. This chain links TRBV27 with TRBJ2-1; D possibly corresponds to TRBD2 (5 bases). The germline gives CDR1 MNHEY, CDR2 SMNVEV (reference sequence). Trimming stripped 5 bases from V and 5 bases from J, with 13 bases between. CDR3 length: 14 amino acids. CDR3: CASSLRQEDNEQFF. The CDR3 region has the DNA TGTGCCAGCAGTCTGAGGCAGGAGGACAATGAGCAGTTCTTC.

In this sample, this clone turned up once. This chain joins TRBV5-1 and TRBJ2-1; D uncertain. Germline CDR1 SGHRS, CDR2 YFSETQ. The CDR3 has 14 residues. V lost 2 bases, J lost 0 bases, and 6 bases lay in between. CDR3 amino acids: CASSFSFSYNEQFF. In DNA form, the CDR3 reads TGCGCCAGCAGCTTCTCCTTCTCCTACAATGAGCAGTTCTTC.

The rearrangement joins TRBV28 to TRBJ2-7; D is unresolved. Germline CDR1 and CDR2: MDHEN and SYDVKM. CDR3 length equals 13 residues. V lost 4 bases and J 0 bases, leaving 7 bases between the germline ends. For the CDR3, the DNA is TGTGCCAGCAGTTCGCTAAGCTCCTACGAGCAGTACTTC. Protein product: CASSSLSSYEQYF. Drawing the rest from reference TRBV28 and TRBJ2-7, the complete variable domain is DVKVTQSSRYLVKRTGEKVFLECVQDMDHENMFWYRQDPGLGLRLIYFSYDVKMKEKGDIPEGYSVSREKKERFSLILESASTNQTSMYLCASSSLSSYEQYFGPGTRLTVT.

Written as DNA, the CDR3 is TGTGCCAGCAACCTTGACGGGAGTAACTATGGCTACACCTTC. Translated: CASNLDGSNYGYTF. The chain employs TRBV6-5 and TRBJ1-2; D is ambiguous. The CDR3 spans 14 residues. V lost 7 bases and J lost 1, with 13 bases in between. From germline, CDR1 is MNHEY and CDR2 SVGAGI.

The chain recombines TRBV27 with TRBJ2-7, with D perhaps TRBD2 (5 bases). In germline, CDR1 is MNHEY, CDR2 SMNVEV (reference sequence). The CDR3 loop spans 13 amino acids. Deletions cut 3 bases from V and 6 bases from J, with 12 bases between. The CDR3 DNA sequence: TGTGCCAGCAGTTTCTGGCTAGGAGGCGAGCAGTACTTC. It encodes CASSFWLGGEQYF.

V gene TRBV19 combines with J gene TRBJ2-7, with no clear D. CDR1 is LNHDA and CDR2 is SQIVND in the germline V gene (reference sequence). The CDR3 consists of 14 residues. Trimming left V 3 bases short and J 1 base short, with 10 bases between. The CDR3 DNA follows: TGTGCCAGTAGTATCCGGGTCACGTCCTACGAGCAGTACTTC. Amino acid sequence: CASSIRVTSYEQYF.

The rearrangement links TRBV19 to TRBJ1-2, with TRBD1 as a possible D gene (5 bases). V shed 3 bases and J shed 0 bases, with 17 bases lying between them. CDR1 and CDR2 from the germline V gene are LNHDA and SQIVND (reference sequence). The CDR3 length is 17 residues. The CDR3 sequence: CASSIPGDPRPNYGYTF. The DNA for the CDR3 is TGTGCCAGTAGTATCCCCGGGGACCCTCGCCCTAACTATGGCTACACCTTC. Together with reference TRBV19 and TRBJ1-2, the CDR3 gives the full variable domain: DGGITQSPKYLFRKEGQNVTLSCEQNLNHDAMYWYRQDPGQGLRLIYYSQIVNDFQKGDIAEGYSVSREKKESFPLTVTSAQKNPTAFYLCASSIPGDPRPNYGYTFGSGTRLTVV.

The CDR3, as DNA: TGTGCCAGCAGCGGCCCGGGGGGACCCCCCTTCGAGCAGTACTTC. It codes for CASSGPGGPPFEQYF. The chain has TRBV9 and TRBJ2-7; 7 nucleotides line up with TRBD2. The trim removed 3 bases at V and 6 bases at J, leaving 12 bases unmatched. This CDR3 is 15 amino acids long. CDR1 is SGDLS and CDR2 is YYNGEE in the germline V gene.

This clone was picked up one time. This rearrangement joins TRBV5-6 to TRBJ1-6, with D maybe TRBD1 (5 bases). There are 15 residues in the CDR3. Germline values: CDR1 SGHDT, CDR2 YYEEEE. V gave up 4 bases and J gave up 8 bases, with 16 bases separating them. CDR3 protein: CASSPEGRGYSPLHF. CDR3 bases: TGTGCCAGCAGCCCAGAGGGACGGGGGTATTCACCCCTCCACTTT. The complete variable domain, with remaining parts taken from reference TRBV5-6 and TRBJ1-6, reads DAGVTQSPTHLIKTRGQQVTLRCSPKSGHDTVSWYQQALGQGPQFIFQYYEEEERQRGNFPDRFSGHQFPNYSSELNVNALLLGDSALYLCASSPEGRGYSPLHFGNGTRLTVT.